The clone carrying this T cell receptor beta chain was seen a single time. Libraries were prepared by immunoSEQ multiplex PCR; TCRdb keeps only in-frame clonotypes and omits some of them. Here the sample spans around 72,000 clones, around 91% being singletons. This sample is drawn from a study of technical replicates of blood from a handful of donors. Germline V gives CDR1 SEHNR, CDR2 FQNEAQ (reference sequence). Trimming cost V 5 bases and J 5 bases; bases outside gene matches: 1. The CDR3 contains 13 residues. V usage is TRBV7-9 and J usage is TRBJ2-2; 8 bases map to TRBD1. The source is a human donor in good health. The sequenced material came from T cells isolated from PBMCs. This CDR3 reads CASSRTGTGELFF. In nucleotides, the CDR3 is TGTGCCAGCAGCCGGACAGGGACCGGGGAGCTGTTTTTT.